Each of the 10 T cell receptor beta chains below was sequenced from the same sample in a study of cytomegalovirus exposure and HLA in healthy donors. 13 Jbeta primers and 60 Vbeta primers were used for the PCR. Assay: immunoSEQ multiplex PCR; the TCRdb copy retains only in-frame clones and omits some. The table records fewer than 250,000 clones, roughly 84% of them present only once. Sequencing input: PBMCs. All receptors derive from a girl aged 10 to 17 in good health and CMV-seronegative.

The gene calls are TRBV11-2 and TRBJ2-7; 8 positions agree with TRBD1. The CDR3 is 14 residues long. Trimming at V came to 6 bases and at J to 3 bases, leaving 7 bases not matched to a gene. Germline CDR1 reads SGHAT; CDR2 reads FQNNGV. This CDR3 is CASRPTTGGYEQYF. The CDR3 DNA sequence: TGTGCCAGCAGACCAACCACAGGGGGCTACGAGCAGTACTTC.

The chain couples TRBV7-2 to TRBJ2-1; 11 bases map to TRBD1. This CDR3 has 16 residues. J lost 7 bases, V lost 1 base, and 6 bases had no gene match. Germline CDR1 reads SGHTA; CDR2 reads FQGNSA. The CDR3 sequence: CASSLVGTGGLNEQFF. For the CDR3, the DNA is TGTGCCAGCAGCTTAGTAGGGACAGGGGGATTAAATGAGCAGTTCTTC.

The chain has TRBV28 and TRBJ1-1, with TRBD1 identical over 8 bases. Germline lookup yields CDR1 MDHEN and CDR2 SYDVKM. The CDR3 has 12 amino acids. V dropped 4 bases and J dropped 12; count of bases not matched to a gene: 7. The CDR3 DNA reads as TGTGCCAGCAGTTATGGAGGACAGGGTACTTTCTTT. Protein sequence: CASSYGGQGTFF.

The gene calls are TRBV5-4 and TRBJ1-1; D call uncertain. CDR3 length equals 14 residues. Looked up from germline, CDR1 is SGHNT and CDR2 is YYREEE (reference sequence). V lost 4 bases and J 1 base, leaving 11 bases between the germline ends. This CDR3 is CASSPGTENTEAFF. The CDR3 nucleotides are TGTGCCAGCAGCCCCGGAACAGAGAACACTGAAGCTTTCTTT. Full variable domain (rest looked up from reference TRBV5-4 and TRBJ1-1): ETGVTQSPTHLIKTRGQQVTLRCSSQSGHNTVSWYQQALGQGPQFIFQYYREEENGRGNFPPRFSGLQFPNYSSELNVNALELDDSALYLCASSPGTENTEAFFGQGTRLTVV.

On this clone: The junction differs from germline at one of its ends, possibly a read error. Other DNA sequences within the sample encode an identical CDR3. The chain links TRBV6-5 to TRBJ1-1, with TRBD1 as a possible D gene (5 bases). CDR3 size: 14 residues. The germline V gene has CDR1 MNHEY and CDR2 SVGAGI. CDR3 in amino acids: CASSFDRGNTEAFF. DNA for the CDR3: TGTGCCAGCAGCTTCGATCGGGGGAACACTGAAGCCTTCTTT.

The J gene is TRBJ2-1, the V gene TRBV5-4, with 11 bases fitting TRBD2. Trimming removed 5 bases from V and 3 bases from J; junction bases left unmatched: 4. CDR1 is SGHNT, CDR2 YYREEE, per germline (reference sequence). The CDR3 totals 15 residues. The CDR3 reads CASRSGTSGYNEQFF. CDR3 DNA: TGTGCCAGCAGGTCCGGGACTAGCGGCTACAATGAGCAGTTCTTC.

The chain is built from TRBV19 and TRBJ1-1; D might be TRBD1 (5 bases). Germline assignment: CDR1 LNHDA and CDR2 SQIVND (reference sequence). Trimming removed 1 base from V and 8 bases from J, with 14 bases in between. CDR3 length: 14 residues. The CDR3 DNA reads as TGTGCCAGTAGTATAGGACCCCGACAGTCAGAAGCTTTCTTT. Residues: CASSIGPRQSEAFF. The variable domain in full, with the rest retrieved from reference TRBV19 and TRBJ1-1, is DGGITQSPKYLFRKEGQNVTLSCEQNLNHDAMYWYRQDPGQGLRLIYYSQIVNDFQKGDIAEGYSVSREKKESFPLTVTSAQKNPTAFYLCASSIGPRQSEAFFGQGTRLTVV.

The J gene is TRBJ1-5, the V gene TRBV28; D call uncertain. The germline V gene has CDR1 MDHEN and CDR2 SYDVKM. The CDR3 is made up of 14 amino acids. V was pared by 3 bases and J by 3 bases, with 9 bases between. The CDR3 DNA sequence: TGTGCCAGCAGTTTTGCGGGGAACAATCAGCCCCAGCATTTT. It is translated as CASSFAGNNQPQHF.

This chain uses TRBV27 with TRBJ2-1; 8 bases map to TRBD1. The trim removed 4 bases at V and 7 bases at J, leaving 9 bases unmatched. Germline CDR1 reads MNHEY; CDR2 reads SMNVEV (reference sequence). The CDR3 loop spans 15 amino acids. CDR3 sequence reads: CASSSRYRQGNEQFF. The DNA of the CDR3 is TGTGCCAGCAGTTCCCGATACCGACAGGGGAATGAGCAGTTCTTC.

V gene TRBV6-1 combines with J gene TRBJ1-2; D is possibly TRBD1 (6 bases). Germline V lookup: CDR1 MNHNS, CDR2 SASEGT. The V end lost 8 bases, the J end lost 7 bases, and 17 bases lay between the germline ends. The CDR3 runs to 13 residues. This CDR3 is CASVPDGQFGYTF. CDR3 bases: TGTGCCAGCGTGCCTGATGGACAGTTTGGCTACACCTTC.